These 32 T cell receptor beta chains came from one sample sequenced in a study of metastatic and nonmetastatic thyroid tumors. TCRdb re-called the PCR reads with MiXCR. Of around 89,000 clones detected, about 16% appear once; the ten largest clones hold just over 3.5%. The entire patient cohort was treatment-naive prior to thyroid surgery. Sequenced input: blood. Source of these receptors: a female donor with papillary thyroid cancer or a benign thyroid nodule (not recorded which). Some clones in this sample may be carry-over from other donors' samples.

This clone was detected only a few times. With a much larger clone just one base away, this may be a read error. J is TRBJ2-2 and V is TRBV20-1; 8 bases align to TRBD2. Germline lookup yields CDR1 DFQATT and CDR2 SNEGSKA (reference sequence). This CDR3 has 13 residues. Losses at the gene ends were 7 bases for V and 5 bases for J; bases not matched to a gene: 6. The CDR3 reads CSVRGGPTGELFF. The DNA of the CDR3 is TGCAGTGTCCGCGGGGGGCCTACCGGGGAGCTGTTTTTT.

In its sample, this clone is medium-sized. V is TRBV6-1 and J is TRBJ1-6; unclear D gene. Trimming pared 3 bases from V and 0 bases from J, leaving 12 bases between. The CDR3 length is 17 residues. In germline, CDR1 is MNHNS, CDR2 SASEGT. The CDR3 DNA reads TGTGCCAGCAGTGATGTGAGGTCAAGCTCCTATAATTCACCCCTCCACTTT. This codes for CASSDVRSSSYNSPLHF.

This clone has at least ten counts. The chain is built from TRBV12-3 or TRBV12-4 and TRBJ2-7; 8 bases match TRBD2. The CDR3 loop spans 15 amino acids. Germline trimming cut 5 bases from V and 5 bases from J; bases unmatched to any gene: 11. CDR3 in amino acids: CASSPRGGGFDEQYF. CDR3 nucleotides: TGTGCCAGCAGTCCTCGGGGGGGGGGGTTTGACGAGCAGTACTTC.

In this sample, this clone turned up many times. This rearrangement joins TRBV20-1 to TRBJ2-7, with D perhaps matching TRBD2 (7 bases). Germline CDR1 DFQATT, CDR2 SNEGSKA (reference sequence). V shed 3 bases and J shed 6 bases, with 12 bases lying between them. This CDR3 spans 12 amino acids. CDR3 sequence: CSASRGGSEQYF. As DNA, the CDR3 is TGCAGTGCTAGTAGGGGGGGCTCCGAGCAGTACTTC.

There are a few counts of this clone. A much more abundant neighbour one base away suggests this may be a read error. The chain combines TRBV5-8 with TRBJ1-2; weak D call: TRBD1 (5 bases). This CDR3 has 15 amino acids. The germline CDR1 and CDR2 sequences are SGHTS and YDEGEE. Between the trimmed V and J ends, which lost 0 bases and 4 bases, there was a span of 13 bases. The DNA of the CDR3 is TGTGCCAGCAGCTTGGACAGTTGGGGACCCTATGGCTACACCTTC. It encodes CASSLDSWGPYGYTF. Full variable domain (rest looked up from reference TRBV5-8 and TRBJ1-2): EAGVTQSPTHLIKTRGQQATLRCSPISGHTSVYWYQQALGLGLQFLLWYDEGEERNRGNFPPRFSGRQFPNYSSELNVNALELEDSALYLCASSLDSWGPYGYTFGSGTRLTVV.

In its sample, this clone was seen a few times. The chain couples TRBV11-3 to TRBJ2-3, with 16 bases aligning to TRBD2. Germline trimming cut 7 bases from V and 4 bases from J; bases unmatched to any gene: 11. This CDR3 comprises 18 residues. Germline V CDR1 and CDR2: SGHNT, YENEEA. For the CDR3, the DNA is TGTGCCAGCACCCCACCGGGACTAGCGGGGGGGCGCCCAGATACGCAGTATTTT. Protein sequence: CASTPPGLAGGRPDTQYF.

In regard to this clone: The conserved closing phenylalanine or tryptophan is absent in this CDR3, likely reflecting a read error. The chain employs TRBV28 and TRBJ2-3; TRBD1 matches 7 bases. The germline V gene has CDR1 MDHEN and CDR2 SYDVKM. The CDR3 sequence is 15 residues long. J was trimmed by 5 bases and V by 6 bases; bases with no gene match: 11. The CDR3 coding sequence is TGTGCCAGCAGATCTCGGGGACAGTGGATAGATACGCAGTATTCT. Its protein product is CASRSRGQWIDTQYS.

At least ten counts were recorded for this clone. CDR3 sequence: CASSIKSGWGSGEQFF. The CDR3 DNA follows: TGTGCCAGTAGTATTAAGTCGGGGTGGGGGTCGGGTGAGCAGTTCTTC. V is TRBV19 and J is TRBJ2-1; D is possibly TRBD1 or TRBD2 (5 bases each). Germline V gene lookup returns CDR1 LNHDA and CDR2 SQIVND (reference sequence). V was shortened by 3 bases and J by 9 bases, with 21 bases between the two germline ends. The CDR3 loop spans 16 amino acids.

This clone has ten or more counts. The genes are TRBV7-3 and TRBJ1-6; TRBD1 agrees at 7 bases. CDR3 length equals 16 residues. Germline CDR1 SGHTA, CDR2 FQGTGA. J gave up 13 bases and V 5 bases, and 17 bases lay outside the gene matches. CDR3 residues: CASSPPRTGGAPPLHF. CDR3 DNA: TGTGCCAGCAGCCCCCCCCGGACAGGAGGGGCCCCCCCCCTCCACTTT. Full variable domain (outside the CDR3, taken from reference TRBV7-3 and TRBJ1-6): GAGVSQTPSNKVTEKGKYVELRCDPISGHTALYWYRQSLGQGPEFLIYFQGTGAADDSGLPNDRFFAVRPEGSVSTLKIQRTERGDSAVYLCASSPPRTGGAPPLHFGNGTRLTVT.

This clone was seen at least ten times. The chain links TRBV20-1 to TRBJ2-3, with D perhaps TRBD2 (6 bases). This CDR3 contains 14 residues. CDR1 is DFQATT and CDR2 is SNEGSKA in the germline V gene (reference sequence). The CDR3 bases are TGCGGAGGCGGGGAAGAGGTATCCACAGATACGCAGTATTTT. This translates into CGGGEEVSTDTQYF.

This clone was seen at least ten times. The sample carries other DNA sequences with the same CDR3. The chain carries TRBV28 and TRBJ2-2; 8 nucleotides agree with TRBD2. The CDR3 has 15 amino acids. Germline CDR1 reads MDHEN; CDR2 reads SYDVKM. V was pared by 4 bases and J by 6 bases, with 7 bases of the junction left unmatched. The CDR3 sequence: CASSYGLAPPGELFF. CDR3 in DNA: TGTGCCAGCAGTTACGGACTAGCCCCACCCGGGGAGCTGTTTTTT.

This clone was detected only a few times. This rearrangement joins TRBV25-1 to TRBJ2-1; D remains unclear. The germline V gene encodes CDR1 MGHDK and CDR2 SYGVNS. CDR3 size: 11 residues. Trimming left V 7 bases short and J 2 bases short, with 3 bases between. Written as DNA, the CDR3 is TGTGCCAGCACAGCCTACAATGAGCAGTTCTTC. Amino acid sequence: CASTAYNEQFF.

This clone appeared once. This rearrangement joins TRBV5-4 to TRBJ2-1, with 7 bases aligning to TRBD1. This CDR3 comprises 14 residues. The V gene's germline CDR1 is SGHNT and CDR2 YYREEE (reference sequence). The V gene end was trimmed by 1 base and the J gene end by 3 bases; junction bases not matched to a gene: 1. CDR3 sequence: CASSLRDSYNEQFF. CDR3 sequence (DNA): TGTGCCAGCAGCTTGAGGGACAGCTACAATGAGCAGTTCTTC. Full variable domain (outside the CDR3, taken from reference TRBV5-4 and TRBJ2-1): ETGVTQSPTHLIKTRGQQVTLRCSSQSGHNTVSWYQQALGQGPQFIFQYYREEENGRGNFPPRFSGLQFPNYSSELNVNALELDDSALYLCASSLRDSYNEQFFGPGTRLTVL.

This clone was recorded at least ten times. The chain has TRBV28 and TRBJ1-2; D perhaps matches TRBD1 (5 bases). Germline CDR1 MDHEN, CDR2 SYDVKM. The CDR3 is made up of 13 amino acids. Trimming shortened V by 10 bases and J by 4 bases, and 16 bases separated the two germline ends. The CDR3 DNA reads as TGTGCCATCTCGACAGCCCAGGTCTATGGCTACACCTTC. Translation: CAISTAQVYGYTF.

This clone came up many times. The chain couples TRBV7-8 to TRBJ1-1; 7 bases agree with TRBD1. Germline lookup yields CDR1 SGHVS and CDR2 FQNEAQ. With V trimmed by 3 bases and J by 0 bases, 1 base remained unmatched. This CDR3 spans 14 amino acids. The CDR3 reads CASSFDRVNTEAFF. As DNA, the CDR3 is TGTGCCAGCAGCTTTGACAGGGTGAACACTGAAGCTTTCTTT.

This CDR3 is CASSLGLAGFSYEQYF. The CDR3 DNA reads as TGTGCCAGCAGCTTGGGACTAGCGGGATTCTCCTACGAGCAGTACTTC. This sequence joins TRBV11-2 and TRBJ2-7; the match to TRBD2 covers 13 bases. CDR1 SGHAT and CDR2 FQNNGV come from the germline V gene. Germline trimming cut 3 bases from V and 0 bases from J; bases unmatched to any gene: 2. This CDR3 has 16 residues.

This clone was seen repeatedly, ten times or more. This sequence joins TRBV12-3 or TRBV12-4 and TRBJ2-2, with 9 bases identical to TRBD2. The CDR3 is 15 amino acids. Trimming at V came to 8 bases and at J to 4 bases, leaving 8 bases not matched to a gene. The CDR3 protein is CASGSSGEPTGELFF. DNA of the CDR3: TGTGCCAGCGGATCTAGCGGGGAGCCCACCGGGGAGCTGTTTTTT.

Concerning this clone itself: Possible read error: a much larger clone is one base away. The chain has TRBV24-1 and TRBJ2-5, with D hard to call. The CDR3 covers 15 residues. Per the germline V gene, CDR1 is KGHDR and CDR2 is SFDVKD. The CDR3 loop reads CATSDPDRYQDTQYF. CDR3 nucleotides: TGTGCCACCAGTGACCCGGACCGCTACCAAGATACCCAGTACTTC.

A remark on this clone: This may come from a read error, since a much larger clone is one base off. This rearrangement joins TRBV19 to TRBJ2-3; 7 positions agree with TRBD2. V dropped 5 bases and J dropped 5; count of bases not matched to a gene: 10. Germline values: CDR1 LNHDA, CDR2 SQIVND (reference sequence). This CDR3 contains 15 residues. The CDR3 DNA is TGTGCCAGTAGTCCCCGTGGGGGGGAGCTAGATACGCAGTATTTT. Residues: CASSPRGGELDTQYF.

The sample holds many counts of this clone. The chain's CDR3 is CASSLHRQGGSPLHF. As DNA, the CDR3 is TGTGCCAGCAGTTTACATCGACAGGGGGGTTCACCCCTCCACTTT. The chain is built from TRBV28 and TRBJ1-6, with 9 bases fitting TRBD1. Losses at the gene ends were 2 bases for V and 9 bases for J; bases not matched to a gene: 5. CDR1 is MDHEN and CDR2 is SYDVKM in the germline V gene. This CDR3 has 15 residues.

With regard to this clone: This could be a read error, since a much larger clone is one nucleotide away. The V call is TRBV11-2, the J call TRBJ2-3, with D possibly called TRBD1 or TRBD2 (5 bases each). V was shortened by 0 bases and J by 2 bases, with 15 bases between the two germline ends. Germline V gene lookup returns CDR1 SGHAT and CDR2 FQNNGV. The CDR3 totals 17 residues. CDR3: CASSLEGTTVPTDTQYF. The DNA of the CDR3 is TGTGCCAGCAGCTTAGAAGGGACCACGGTCCCCACAGATACGCAGTATTTT.

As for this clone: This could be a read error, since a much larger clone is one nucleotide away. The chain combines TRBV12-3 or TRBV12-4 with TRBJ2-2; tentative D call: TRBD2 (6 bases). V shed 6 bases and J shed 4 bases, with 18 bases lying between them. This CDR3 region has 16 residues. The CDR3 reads CASSQLGGAFTGELFF. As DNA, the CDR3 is TGTGCCAGCAGCCAATTGGGGGGTGCGTTCACCGGGGAGCTGTTTTTT.

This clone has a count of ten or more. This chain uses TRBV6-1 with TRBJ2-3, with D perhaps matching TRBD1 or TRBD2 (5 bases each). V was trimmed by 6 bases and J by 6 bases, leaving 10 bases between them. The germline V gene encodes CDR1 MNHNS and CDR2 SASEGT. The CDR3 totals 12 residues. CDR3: CASSPEGDTQYF. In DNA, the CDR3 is TGTGCCAGCAGCCCAGAGGGGGATACGCAGTATTTT.

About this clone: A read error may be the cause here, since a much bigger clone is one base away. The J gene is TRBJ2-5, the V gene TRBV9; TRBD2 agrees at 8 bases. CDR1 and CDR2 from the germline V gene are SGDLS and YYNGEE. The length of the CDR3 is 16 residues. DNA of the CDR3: TGTGCCAGCAGCGTAGGGGATAGCGGGGACCAAGATACCCAGTACTTC. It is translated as CASSVGDSGDQDTQYF.

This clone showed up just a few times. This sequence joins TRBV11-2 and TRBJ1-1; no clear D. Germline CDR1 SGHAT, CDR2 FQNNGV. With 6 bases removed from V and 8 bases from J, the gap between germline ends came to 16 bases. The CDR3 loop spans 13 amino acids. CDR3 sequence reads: CASSPLNNGEAFF. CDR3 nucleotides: TGTGCCAGCAGTCCTTTAAATAACGGGGAAGCTTTCTTT.

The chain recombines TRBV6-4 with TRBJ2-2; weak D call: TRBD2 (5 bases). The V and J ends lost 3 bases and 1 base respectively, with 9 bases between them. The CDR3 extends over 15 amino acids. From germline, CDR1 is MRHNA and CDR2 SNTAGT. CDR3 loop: CASSEDSLNTGELFF. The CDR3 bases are TGTGCCAGCAGTGAGGACTCCTTGAACACCGGGGAGCTGTTTTTT.

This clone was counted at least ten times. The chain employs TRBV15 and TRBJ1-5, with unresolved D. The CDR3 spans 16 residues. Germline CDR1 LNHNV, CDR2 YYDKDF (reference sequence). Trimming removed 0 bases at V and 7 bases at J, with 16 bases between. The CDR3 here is CATSRDGQSGKQPQHF. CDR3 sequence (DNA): TGTGCCACCAGCAGAGATGGGCAATCGGGTAAACAGCCCCAGCATTTT.

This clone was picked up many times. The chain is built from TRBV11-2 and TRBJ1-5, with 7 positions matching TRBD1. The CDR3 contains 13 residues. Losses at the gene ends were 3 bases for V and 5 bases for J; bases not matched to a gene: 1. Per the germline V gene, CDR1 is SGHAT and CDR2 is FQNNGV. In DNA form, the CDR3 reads TGTGCCAGCAGCTTCACAGGGGATCAGCCCCAGCATTTT. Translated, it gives CASSFTGDQPQHF.

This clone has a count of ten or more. As DNA, the CDR3 is TGTGCCAGTACGGGACTAGCGAGCACAGATACGCAGTATTTT. This encodes CASTGLASTDTQYF. This chain joins TRBV19 and TRBJ2-3; 10 positions agree with TRBD2. Germline loops: CDR1 LNHDA, CDR2 SQIVND (reference sequence). Trimming took 7 bases from V and 0 from J; bases not matched to a gene: 1. The CDR3 loop spans 14 amino acids.

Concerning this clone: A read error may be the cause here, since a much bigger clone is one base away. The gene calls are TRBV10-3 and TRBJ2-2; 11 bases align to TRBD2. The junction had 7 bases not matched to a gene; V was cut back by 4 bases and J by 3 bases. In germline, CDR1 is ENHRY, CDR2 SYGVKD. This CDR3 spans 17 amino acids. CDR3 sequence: CAISATSGEEDTGELFF. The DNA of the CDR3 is TGTGCCATCAGTGCGACTAGCGGGGAGGAGGACACCGGGGAGCTGTTTTTT.

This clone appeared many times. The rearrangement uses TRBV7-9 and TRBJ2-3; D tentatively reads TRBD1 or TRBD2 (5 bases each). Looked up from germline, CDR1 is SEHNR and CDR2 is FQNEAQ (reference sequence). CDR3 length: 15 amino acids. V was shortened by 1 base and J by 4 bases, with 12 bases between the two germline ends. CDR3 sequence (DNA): TGTGCCAGCAGCTTAGGTGAGGGGATGCCAGATACGCAGTATTTT. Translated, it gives CASSLGEGMPDTQYF. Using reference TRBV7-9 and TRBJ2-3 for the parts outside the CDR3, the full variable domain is DTGVSQNPRHKITKRGQNVTFRCDPISEHNRLYWYRQTLGQGPEFLTYFQNEAQLEKSRLLSDRFSAERPKGSFSTLEIQRTEQGDSAMYLCASSLGEGMPDTQYFGPGTRLTVL.

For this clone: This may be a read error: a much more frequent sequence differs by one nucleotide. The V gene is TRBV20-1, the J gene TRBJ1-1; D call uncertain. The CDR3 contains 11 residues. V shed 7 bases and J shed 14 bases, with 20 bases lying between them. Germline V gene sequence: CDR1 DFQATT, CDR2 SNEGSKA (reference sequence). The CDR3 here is CSVTGGRLGFF. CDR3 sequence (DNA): TGCAGTGTTACGGGCGGCCGTCTAGGGTTCTTT.